Below, 28 T cell receptor beta chains from the same sample are listed, as sequenced in a study of blood T cells in healthy people across ages. The second PCR ran roughly 7 to 12 cycles with a sample-barcoded 5' primer and J-beta primers. TCRdb reprocessed the 5' RACE reads with MiXCR, giving one entry per CDR3 protein. This repertoire shows 1.5 million to 2 million distinct CDR3 sequences, roughly 43% found once; its top ten account for 20% to 25%. Sample: blood. These receptors originate from a human donor in good health.

The V and J genes are TRBV7-2 and TRBJ2-7; perhaps TRBD2 as D (6 bases). The ends were cut back, 8 bases at V and 2 bases at J, with 13 bases in the middle. Germline loops: CDR1 SGHTA, CDR2 FQGNSA. This CDR3 has 13 residues. The CDR3 region is CASGVSGAYEQYF. DNA of the CDR3: TGTGCCAGCGGTGTGTCGGGGGCCTACGAGCAGTACTTC.

In its sample, this clonotype was seen a few times. The chain employs TRBV7-2 and TRBJ2-1; D is possibly TRBD2 (5 bases). Per the germline V gene, CDR1 is SGHTA and CDR2 is FQGNSA. The CDR3 contains 17 residues. Trimming removed 4 bases at V and 8 bases at J, with 24 bases between. CDR3: CASSSGPFPLVFDEQFF. DNA of the CDR3: TGTGCCAGCAGCTCAGGCCCATTCCCACTAGTTTTCGATGAGCAGTTCTTC.

The V call is TRBV7-2, the J call TRBJ2-3; TRBD2 matches 14 bases. The CDR3 sequence is 17 residues long. Germline-derived CDR1 and CDR2 are SGHTA and FQGNSA. Unmatched junction bases numbered 8, after V lost 5 bases and J lost 4 bases. CDR3 DNA: TGTGCCAGCAGCGTCCGACTAGCGGGGGGGGAATCAGATACGCAGTATTTT. It encodes CASSVRLAGGESDTQYF.

This chain connects TRBV25-1 to TRBJ1-2, with D possibly TRBD1 on 5 matching bases. The germline gives CDR1 MGHDK, CDR2 SYGVNS. The V and J ends lost 0 bases and 2 bases respectively, with 10 bases between them. There are 15 residues in the CDR3. As DNA, the CDR3 is TGTGCCAGCAGTGAATATAGGGAGGGGAACTATGGCTACACCTTC. Its translation: CASSEYREGNYGYTF.

This clonotype was detected only a few times. The CDR3 sequence is CASSPEPGGNEQFF. As DNA, the CDR3 is TGCGCCAGCAGCCCCGAACCGGGAGGAAATGAGCAGTTCTTC. The chain couples TRBV5-1 to TRBJ2-1; 7 positions match TRBD2. The CDR3 spans 14 residues. Trimming at V came to 4 bases and at J to 7 bases, leaving 8 bases not matched to a gene. Germline loops: CDR1 SGHRS, CDR2 YFSETQ. Combining the CDR3 with reference TRBV5-1 and TRBJ2-1 gives the whole variable domain KAGVTQTPRYLIKTRGQQVTLSCSPISGHRSVSWYQQTPGQGLQFLFEYFSETQRNKGNFPGRFSGRQFSNSRSEMNVSTLELGDSALYLCASSPEPGGNEQFFGPGTRLTVL.

The chain employs TRBV5-1 and TRBJ2-4; 7 nucleotides agree with TRBD1. The CDR3 has 13 amino acids. Germline V lookup: CDR1 SGHRS, CDR2 YFSETQ. V lost 2 bases to trimming and J lost 13 bases; unmatched junction nucleotides: 9. The CDR3 DNA follows: TGCGCCAGCAGCTTTCCCGGACAGGACCGGCAGTACTTC. Its translation is CASSFPGQDRQYF.

This clonotype has just a few counts. The rearrangement uses TRBV12-3 or TRBV12-4 and TRBJ2-3, with 8 bases lining up with TRBD2. This CDR3 is 17 amino acids long. Germline trimming cut 5 bases from V and 7 bases from J; bases unmatched to any gene: 17. The CDR3 coding sequence is TGTGCCAGCAGTCCCCAGGGAATAGCGGGGAGAAAGAATACGCAGTATTTT. Translated: CASSPQGIAGRKNTQYF.

The chain has TRBV20-1 and TRBJ2-3, with D perhaps matching TRBD2 (5 bases). Trimming took 0 bases from V and 2 from J, leaving 12 bases between them. This CDR3 is 15 amino acids long. Per the germline V gene, CDR1 is DFQATT and CDR2 is SNEGSKA (reference sequence). CDR3 coding DNA: TGCAGTGCTAGAGATAGTACTAGAAACACAGATACGCAGTATTTT. Amino acids: CSARDSTRNTDTQYF.

V and J are TRBV4-2 and TRBJ2-1; 7 nucleotides match TRBD2. The CDR3 contains 14 residues. Per the germline V gene, CDR1 is LGHNA and CDR2 is YNFKEQ. V gave up 0 bases and J gave up 7 bases; unmatched junction bases: 3. CDR3 region: CASSQEGGENEQFF. The CDR3 DNA follows: TGTGCCAGCAGCCAAGAGGGGGGGGAAAATGAGCAGTTCTTC.

The chain recombines TRBV3-1 with TRBJ2-1; tentative D call: TRBD1 (6 bases). The better agreement between TRBJ2-7 and the DNA end casts doubt on the J call. The CDR3 extends over 17 amino acids. The V gene's germline CDR1 is LGHDT and CDR2 YNNKEL (reference sequence). This chain's CDR3 is CASEWGYGRGRAYEQYF. The CDR3 region has the DNA TGTGCCAGCGAGTGGGGGTATGGCAGGGGACGGGCGTACGAGCAGTACTTC.

This clonotype showed up just a few times. CDR3: CASSPQTGGLETQYF. CDR3 nucleotide sequence: TGCGCCAGCAGCCCACAAACAGGGGGCTTAGAGACCCAGTACTTC. The chain uses TRBV5-1 and TRBJ2-5; 9 bases align to TRBD1. CDR1 and CDR2 (germline): SGHRS, YFSETQ. The CDR3 is 15 amino acids. J gave up 4 bases and V 4 bases, and 8 bases lay outside the gene matches.

This clonotype was observed once. J is TRBJ2-3 and V is TRBV5-1; D is unresolved. Trimming took off 3 bases at V and 2 bases at J, with 13 bases between the two ends. Per germline, CDR1 SGHRS and CDR2 YFSETQ. The CDR3 consists of 15 residues. The CDR3 loop is CASSSPGALTDTQYF. In DNA, the CDR3 is TGCGCCAGCAGCTCACCCGGAGCCCTCACAGATACGCAGTATTTT.

This sequence joins TRBV21-1 and TRBJ2-4; TRBD1 was called by the table and not checked on the DNA. TRBV21-1 is a pseudogene locus. The CDR3 spans 18 residues. The CDR3 spells CASSPRDRGNLAKNIQYF. CDR3 sequence (DNA): TGTGCCAGCAGCCCCCGGGACAGGGGAAATTTAGCCAAAAACATTCAGTACTTC.

This clonotype was counted a single time. V is TRBV20-1 and J is TRBJ2-7; D call uncertain. Trimming left V 5 bases short and J 0 bases short, with 14 bases between. Germline CDR1 is DFQATT and CDR2 is SNEGSKA (reference sequence). This CDR3 has 14 amino acids. This CDR3 is CSALLGPSSYEQYF. The CDR3 DNA follows: TGCAGTGCTCTTTTAGGGCCTAGCTCCTACGAGCAGTACTTC.

The rearrangement links TRBV12-3 or TRBV12-4 to TRBJ2-3; 8 bases line up with TRBD1. Trimming took 6 bases from V and 4 from J; bases not matched to a gene: 15. The CDR3 is 17 amino acids. The DNA of the CDR3 is TGTGCCAGCAGCCCCCGTCGACCAGGACAGGGAGCAGATACGCAGTATTTT. It yields the protein CASSPRRPGQGADTQYF.

On this clonotype: One end of the junction varies from germline; a read error may be responsible. The rearrangement links TRBV5-1 to TRBJ1-2; D is unclear. The CDR3 runs to 12 residues. Germline lookup yields CDR1 SGHRS and CDR2 YFSETQ. CDR3 in amino acids: CASSPPSDGYIF. The CDR3 DNA is TGCGCCAGCAGCCCTCCTAGCGATGGCTACATCTTC.

CDR3 sequence (DNA): TGTGCCAGCACCCCCGCAGGGATTATGACTGAAGCTTTCTTT. This encodes CASTPAGIMTEAFF. The chain employs TRBV4-2 and TRBJ1-1, with D maybe TRBD1 (5 bases). Germline CDR1 is LGHNA and CDR2 is YNFKEQ. V lost 7 bases, J lost 5 bases, and 17 bases lay in between. CDR3 length: 14 residues.

The chain recombines TRBV7-2 with TRBJ2-5; no clear D. CDR1 is SGHTA, CDR2 FQGNSA, per germline. CDR3 size: 12 residues. The V and J ends lost 7 bases and 5 bases respectively, with 11 bases between them. This chain's CDR3 is CASNYAMETQYF. In nucleotides, the CDR3 is TGTGCCAGCAACTACGCAATGGAGACCCAGTACTTC.

This clonotype came up once. CDR3 in DNA: TGCAGTGCTGGGACTAGCGGGCGCTCCTACGAGCAGTACTTC. Protein: CSAGTSGRSYEQYF. J is TRBJ2-7 and V is TRBV20-1, with 12 positions matching TRBD2. CDR1 is DFQATT, CDR2 SNEGSKA, per germline (reference sequence). V dropped 5 bases and J dropped 0; count of bases not matched to a gene: 2. This CDR3 has 14 residues.

This clonotype occurred a few times. The chain has TRBV20-1 and TRBJ2-5; D tentatively fits TRBD1 or TRBD2 (6 bases each). Germline CDR1 and CDR2: DFQATT and SNEGSKA (reference sequence). The CDR3 sequence is 12 residues long. With 3 bases removed from V and 11 bases from J, the gap between germline ends came to 16 bases. The CDR3 sequence is CSASGGPLQQYF. The CDR3 DNA sequence: TGCAGTGCTAGCGGGGGCCCCCTTCAGCAGTACTTC.

This clonotype was picked up a small number of times. This chain connects TRBV5-1 to TRBJ2-7; 9 positions match TRBD2. The CDR3 contains 16 residues. The ends lost 0 bases at V and 0 bases at J; junction bases unmatched: 4. Germline CDR1 is SGHRS and CDR2 is YFSETQ. The DNA for the CDR3 is TGCGCCAGCAGCTTGGATTATAGCGGGGGCTCCTACGAGCAGTACTTC. Amino acids: CASSLDYSGGSYEQYF. Combining the CDR3 with reference TRBV5-1 and TRBJ2-7 gives the whole variable domain KAGVTQTPRYLIKTRGQQVTLSCSPISGHRSVSWYQQTPGQGLQFLFEYFSETQRNKGNFPGRFSGRQFSNSRSEMNVSTLELGDSALYLCASSLDYSGGSYEQYFGPGTRLTVT.

This clonotype has only a few counts. This rearrangement joins TRBV7-6 to TRBJ2-1; possibly TRBD2 for D (5 bases). Per germline, CDR1 SGHVS and CDR2 FNYEAQ. Trimming took 5 bases from V and 8 from J, leaving 19 bases between them. The length of the CDR3 is 15 residues. In nucleotides, the CDR3 is TGTGCCAGCAGCCCGCTCCGAACCGCGGGCGATGAGCAGTTCTTC. Its translation: CASSPLRTAGDEQFF.

This clonotype has only a few counts. This chain links TRBV28 with TRBJ1-6; possibly TRBD1 for D (5 bases). V shed 3 bases and J shed 10 bases, with 13 bases lying between them. The CDR3 extends over 14 amino acids. Germline lookup yields CDR1 MDHEN and CDR2 SYDVKM. The CDR3 DNA sequence: TGTGCCAGCAGTTTCAGCCGGGGACGGTCACCCCTCCACTTT. Protein: CASSFSRGRSPLHF.

This clonotype has just one count. The chain is built from TRBV10-3 and TRBJ2-1; a weak D match, TRBD1 (5 bases). This CDR3 comprises 14 residues. Trimming pared 3 bases from V and 13 bases from J, leaving 19 bases between. The germline CDR1 and CDR2 sequences are ENHRY and SYGVKD. Here the CDR3 reads CAISDREVMETQFF. In DNA, the CDR3 is TGTGCCATCAGTGACAGGGAAGTAATGGAGACCCAGTTCTTC.

The CDR3 protein is CASSLVGGERYNEQFF. The CDR3 DNA follows: TGTGCCAGCAGCTTAGTTGGGGGCGAGCGGTACAATGAGCAGTTCTTC. V and J are TRBV7-9 and TRBJ2-1, with D possibly matching TRBD1 (6 bases). V was cut by 1 base and J by 4 bases, with 14 bases left in between. CDR3 length: 16 residues. Germline V CDR1 and CDR2: SEHNR, FQNEAQ (reference sequence).

This chain links TRBV20-1 with TRBJ2-7; tentative D call: TRBD1 (6 bases). The CDR3 runs 13 residues. Germline values: CDR1 DFQATT, CDR2 SNEGSKA (reference sequence). Deletions cut 3 bases from V and 3 bases from J, with 12 bases between. CDR3 DNA: TGCAGTGCTAGTTTGGGGGCCCACTACGAGCAGTACTTC. It specifies CSASLGAHYEQYF.

This clonotype was seen only a few times. This chain uses TRBV4-3 with TRBJ2-2; D possibly uses TRBD1 or TRBD2 (5 bases each). The CDR3 loop spans 15 amino acids. Trimming took 6 bases from V and 3 from J, leaving 14 bases between them. Germline-derived CDR1 and CDR2 are LGHNA and YSLEER. For the CDR3, the DNA is TGCGCCAGCAGGCCAAGTCTGGGGGACACCGGGGAGCTGTTTTTT. Encoded protein: CASRPSLGDTGELFF.

This chain connects TRBV11-2 to TRBJ2-4, with TRBD1 as a possible D gene (7 bases). Deletions cut 5 bases from V and 13 bases from J, with 18 bases between. Germline V gene sequence: CDR1 SGHAT, CDR2 FQNNGV. The CDR3 is made up of 13 amino acids. The CDR3 reads CASSRTGGGGQYF. The CDR3 DNA sequence: TGTGCCAGCAGCCGGACAGGAGGAGGAGGGCAGTACTTC.